This T cell receptor (beta chain) was retrieved from a study of blood T cell repertoires in COVID-19. Study-level information: In each case, the material was cDNA or gDNA derived from T cells, B-cell-depleted T cells, or PBMCs.

Germline V gene sequence: CDR1 SGHNT, CDR2 YYREEE (reference sequence). V gave up 4 bases and J gave up 3 bases; unmatched junction bases: 8. CDR3 length: 15 residues. Assay used: immunoSEQ multiplex PCR; TCRdb lists only in-frame clones, some missing. The table lists 100,000 to 150,000 clones, 74% of them singletons, with about 6% in the top ten. This receptor was obtained from an elderly man with COVID-19, enrolled during active disease. Source material: peripheral blood. The chain recombines TRBV5-4 with TRBJ1-2; 8 bases are shared with TRBD1. For the CDR3, the DNA is TGTGCCAGCAGCGGGGCGACAGGGGATCACTATGGCTACACCTTC. Translated, it gives CASSGATGDHYGYTF.